What follows is one T cell receptor (beta chain) and its context. Its antigen is unknown. The data were taken from a study of T cells in Graves' hyperthyroidism and ophthalmopathy. In germline, CDR1 is SGHVS, CDR2 FQNEAQ. CDR3 length equals 15 residues. The V and J ends lost 5 bases and 12 bases, in that order; junction bases with no gene match: 16. Template material for amplifying TCR beta CDR3 regions consisted of RNA transcripts. The HTBI primer set served for first-round RT-PCR of the TCR CDR3. TCRdb reanalysed the multiplex PCR reads using MiXCR and keeps one entry per CDR3 protein. This table has hundreds of thousands of distinct CDR3 sequences, about 13% appearing once. On the basis of clinical symptoms, serum thyroxine and TRAb, thyroid ultrasound and orbital computed tomography, diagnoses were made. Study observations and caveats: Most clonotypes expanded in the thyroid (above 0.001) were also present in blood. Ophthalmopathy and stable hyperthyroidism were told apart by a 13 V-J model.

The rearrangement joins TRBV7-8 to TRBJ2-1; 7 bases are shared with TRBD1. The sample was blood. The sequence was obtained from a woman aged 40 to 50 with Graves' ophthalmopathy. CDR3 nucleotide sequence: TGTGCCAGCAGCCGAGACAGGGCTCGGACATCTTGGCAGTTCTTC. This translates into CASSRDRARTSWQFF.